Presented here are 27 T cell receptor beta chains from one specimen sequenced in a study of blood T cell repertoires in COVID-19 (dated by TCRdb to between 2020 and 2021). Library preparation used the immunoSEQ multiplex PCR assay. The table comes from immuneACCESS by way of TCRdb, which keeps in-frame sequences with V and J called. Part of the clones is missing from these tables; in studies checked, under half for an unresolved V gene and the rest for unknown reasons. The sample table holds roughly 150,000 clones, of which around 82% were seen once. Together, the top ten hold roughly a tenth of the sample. The specimen sequenced was peripheral blood. The receptor source for this set is a woman of 80 years or more with active or convalescent COVID-19.

This clone was found a few times. The chain recombines TRBV5-6 with TRBJ1-4; possible D gene TRBD1, 5 bases. This CDR3 contains 14 residues. V shed 1 base and J shed 8 bases, with 12 bases lying between them. CDR1 and CDR2 from the germline V gene are SGHDT and YYEEEE. The CDR3 bases are TGTGCCAGCAGCTTGCAGCGGGGGGACGAAAAACTGTTTTTT. Encoded protein: CASSLQRGDEKLFF.

The chain combines TRBV5-1 with TRBJ2-1; 10 positions agree with TRBD2. Trimming removed 2 bases from V and 9 bases from J; junction bases left unmatched: 11. CDR1 SGHRS and CDR2 YFSETQ come from the germline V gene. This CDR3 is built from 16 residues. The CDR3, as DNA: TGCGCCAGCAGCTTAAGAGCGGGAGGGAACTTGGGTGAGCAGTTCTTC. This codes for CASSLRAGGNLGEQFF.

The V gene is TRBV5-5, the J gene TRBJ2-5; 7 bases fit TRBD1. Trimming removed 0 bases from V and 4 bases from J; junction bases left unmatched: 6. The CDR3 totals 15 residues. Germline V gives CDR1 SGHKS, CDR2 YYEKEE (reference sequence). The CDR3 nucleotides read TGTGCCAGCAGCTTGGTACAGGGGATTGGAGAGACCCAGTACTTC. It encodes CASSLVQGIGETQYF. The full variable domain, its missing parts supplied by reference TRBV5-5 and TRBJ2-5, is DAGVTQSPTHLIKTRGQQVTLRCSPISGHKSVSWYQQVLGQGPQFIFQYYEKEERGRGNFPDRFSARQFPNYSSELNVNALLLGDSALYLCASSLVQGIGETQYFGPGTRLLVL.

The chain links TRBV27 to TRBJ1-3; 10 bases agree with TRBD1. V trimming: 5 bases; J trimming: 3 bases; junction bases outside the gene matches: 7. The CDR3 sequence is 16 residues long. The germline CDR1 and CDR2 sequences are MNHEY and SMNVEV (reference sequence). The CDR3 here is CASSQTGTGVGNTIYF. Here the CDR3 DNA reads TGTGCCAGCAGTCAGACCGGGACAGGGGTTGGAAACACCATATATTTT.

This chain connects TRBV7-3 to TRBJ2-3, with 14 bases identical to TRBD2. CDR3 size: 16 residues. Germline-derived CDR1 and CDR2 are SGHTA and FQGTGA. V shed 5 bases and J 4 bases; nucleotides not matched to a gene: 5. The CDR3 loop reads CASSLGLAGVADTQYF. CDR3 bases: TGTGCCAGCAGCCTGGGACTAGCGGGAGTGGCAGATACGCAGTATTTT.

This clone was recorded once. The chain combines TRBV5-1 with TRBJ2-5, with 7 bases identical to TRBD2. CDR3 size: 14 residues. Trimming took 4 bases from V and 4 from J; bases not matched to a gene: 7. CDR1 SGHRS and CDR2 YFSETQ come from the germline V gene. CDR3 amino acids: CASSPGTTSETQYF. CDR3 DNA: TGCGCCAGCAGCCCAGGGACTACCTCAGAGACCCAGTACTTC.

The V gene is TRBV7-2, the J gene TRBJ1-5, with D uncertain. V lost 1 base, J lost 2 bases, and 9 bases lay in between. This CDR3 has 15 amino acids. Germline CDR1 and CDR2: SGHTA and FQGNSA. The CDR3 coding sequence is TGTGCCAGCAGCTTAGGGACTTTAGGCAATCAGCCCCAGCATTTT. It codes for CASSLGTLGNQPQHF.

The chain recombines TRBV5-1 with TRBJ1-1; D unclear. This CDR3 contains 14 residues. The V end lost 0 bases, the J end lost 4 bases, and 10 bases lay between the germline ends. The germline V gene encodes CDR1 SGHRS and CDR2 YFSETQ. CDR3 loop: CASSLDLWATEAFF. CDR3 DNA: TGCGCCAGCAGCTTGGATCTCTGGGCCACTGAAGCTTTCTTT. Full variable domain (outside the CDR3, taken from reference TRBV5-1 and TRBJ1-1): KAGVTQTPRYLIKTRGQQVTLSCSPISGHRSVSWYQQTPGQGLQFLFEYFSETQRNKGNFPGRFSGRQFSNSRSEMNVSTLELGDSALYLCASSLDLWATEAFFGQGTRLTVV.

The rearrangement uses TRBV5-1 and TRBJ1-6, with a tentative D call TRBD1 (5 bases). The CDR3 contains 13 residues. Trimming took 6 bases from V and 9 from J, leaving 13 bases between them. Per the germline V gene, CDR1 is SGHRS and CDR2 is YFSETQ. The CDR3 DNA follows: TGCGCCAGCATGCGGGACTCTAGTTCACCCCTCCACTTT. It is translated as CASMRDSSSPLHF.

This chain joins TRBV6-6 and TRBJ2-7; 7 nucleotides line up with TRBD2. There are 16 residues in the CDR3. The germline V gene has CDR1 MNHNY and CDR2 SVGAGI (reference sequence). J was trimmed by 2 bases and V by 0 bases; bases with no gene match: 7. CDR3 coding DNA: TGTGCCAGCAGTTACTCGTGGGAGGGAAAGACCTACGAGCAGTACTTC. Its translation: CASSYSWEGKTYEQYF.

The V and J genes are TRBV2 and TRBJ1-5; 8 bases are a match to TRBD1. The V gene end was trimmed by 5 bases and the J gene end by 3 bases; junction bases not matched to a gene: 9. This CDR3 region has 16 residues. Germline-derived CDR1 and CDR2 are SNHLY and FYNNEI. The CDR3 DNA reads TGTGCCAGCAGTCATACGGGGACAGGCGCCAATCAGCCCCAGCATTTT. As protein: CASSHTGTGANQPQHF.

This sequence joins TRBV10-1 and TRBJ1-2; tentatively, D is TRBD1 (5 bases). Trimming cost V 0 bases and J 8 bases, with 10 bases left between them. The CDR3 covers 13 residues. Germline assignment: CDR1 WNHNN and CDR2 SYGVQD (reference sequence). CDR3 amino acids: CASSESRVRGYTF. Here the CDR3 DNA reads TGCGCCAGCAGTGAGTCCAGGGTTCGGGGCTACACCTTC.

The chain employs TRBV10-3 and TRBJ2-2, with TRBD1 as a possible D gene (6 bases). Trimming stripped 3 bases from V and 5 bases from J, with 16 bases between. Germline V gene sequence: CDR1 ENHRY, CDR2 SYGVKD. The CDR3 covers 16 residues. The CDR3 DNA sequence: TGTGCCATCAGTGATTTACAGGGTTCGGGAACCGGGGAGCTGTTTTTT. Translation gives CAISDLQGSGTGELFF.

V and J are TRBV7-9 and TRBJ2-5, with D possibly TRBD2 on 6 matching bases. Germline loops: CDR1 SEHNR, CDR2 FQNEAQ (reference sequence). This CDR3 contains 15 residues. Deletions cut 5 bases from V and 7 bases from J, with 20 bases between. The CDR3 loop is CASSLPRINGGTQYF. The CDR3 DNA reads as TGTGCCAGCAGCCTACCGCGGATCAACGGGGGGACCCAGTACTTC. Supplemented by reference TRBV7-9 and TRBJ2-5, the full variable domain reads DTGVSQNPRHKITKRGQNVTFRCDPISEHNRLYWYRQTLGQGPEFLTYFQNEAQLEKSRLLSDRFSAERPKGSFSTLEIQRTEQGDSAMYLCASSLPRINGGTQYFGPGTRLLVL.

This clone appeared once. The genes are TRBV12-5 and TRBJ1-2; 7 nucleotides match TRBD1. Germline CDR1 LGHNT, CDR2 FRNRAP. The CDR3 is 13 amino acids. The trim removed 7 bases at V and 3 bases at J, leaving 5 bases unmatched. In DNA form, the CDR3 reads TGTGCTAGTGAGGGGGACAGACACTATGGCTACACCTTC. Residues: CASEGDRHYGYTF.

CDR3 nucleotides: TGCGCCAGCAGCTTAGGAGGAGAGACGACCCCAGTCTCCTACGAGCAGTACTTC. As protein: CASSLGGETTPVSYEQYF. The J gene is TRBJ2-7, the V gene TRBV5-1, with D perhaps matching TRBD2 (5 bases). V dropped 2 bases and J dropped 0 bases, with 21 bases sitting between them. This CDR3 comprises 18 residues. Germline V gene sequence: CDR1 SGHRS, CDR2 YFSETQ.

The genes are TRBV11-2 and TRBJ2-7, with D possibly TRBD2 on 5 matching bases. This CDR3 region has 13 residues. Trimming pared 4 bases from V and 6 bases from J, leaving 13 bases between. CDR1 is SGHAT and CDR2 is FQNNGV in the germline V gene. CDR3 residues: CASSSPAGREQYF. In nucleotides, the CDR3 is TGTGCCAGCAGCTCCCCGGCGGGCCGCGAGCAGTACTTC.

This sequence joins TRBV19 and TRBJ2-3; weak D call: TRBD2 (5 bases). Per germline, CDR1 LNHDA and CDR2 SQIVND (reference sequence). The length of the CDR3 is 15 residues. V lost 8 bases to trimming and J lost 3 bases, with 18 bases between them. As DNA, the CDR3 is TGTGCCAGTGTCCGCGGTGGGAGTGGTACAGATACGCAGTATTTT. Protein sequence: CASVRGGSGTDTQYF.

This clone has just one count. This sequence joins TRBV3-1 (or the pseudogene TRBV3-2) and TRBJ2-1, with TRBD2 identical over 13 bases. Germline values: CDR1 LGHDT, CDR2 YNNKEL (reference sequence). CDR3 length: 19 amino acids. V shed 0 bases, J shed 8 bases, and the junction held 13 bases outside the gene matches. CDR3 sequence: CASSQDPLGLAGALDEQFF. The DNA for the CDR3 is TGTGCCAGCAGCCAAGATCCCCTAGGACTAGCGGGAGCTCTGGATGAGCAGTTCTTC.

The chain carries TRBV3-1 (or the pseudogene TRBV3-2) and TRBJ2-2; a possible D gene is TRBD2 (5 bases). Germline CDR1 LGHDT, CDR2 YNNKEL (reference sequence). V lost 1 base to trimming and J lost 4 bases, with 7 bases between them. The CDR3 sequence is 14 residues long. As DNA, the CDR3 is TGTGCCAGCAGCCAAGTTGAGGGCACCGGGGAGCTGTTTTTT. Translated, it gives CASSQVEGTGELFF.

The count of this clone is one. The chain carries TRBV19 and TRBJ1-2; 9 nucleotides agree with TRBD1. J was trimmed by 4 bases and V by 4 bases; bases with no gene match: 7. The germline V gene encodes CDR1 LNHDA and CDR2 SQIVND (reference sequence). The CDR3 extends over 15 amino acids. This chain's CDR3 is CASSSRDRALYGYTF. CDR3 bases: TGTGCCAGTAGTAGCCGGGACAGGGCCCTCTATGGCTACACCTTC.

The rearrangement uses TRBV28 and TRBJ2-5; D is unresolved. This CDR3 has 12 amino acids. V lost 4 bases and J 3 bases, leaving 6 bases between the germline ends. Germline CDR1 MDHEN, CDR2 SYDVKM. CDR3 nucleotides: TGTGCCAGCAGTTCCCGTAAAGAGACCCAGTACTTC. This translates into CASSSRKETQYF. Together with reference TRBV28 and TRBJ2-5, the CDR3 gives the full variable domain: DVKVTQSSRYLVKRTGEKVFLECVQDMDHENMFWYRQDPGLGLRLIYFSYDVKMKEKGDIPEGYSVSREKKERFSLILESASTNQTSMYLCASSSRKETQYFGPGTRLLVL.

For the CDR3, the DNA is TGTGCCAGCAGTCAGTCGGCTAGCGGGAGGTCAGATACGCAGTATTTT. Translation gives CASSQSASGRSDTQYF. The chain is built from TRBV2 and TRBJ2-3; TRBD2 aligns across 11 bases. V dropped 5 bases and J dropped 4; count of bases not matched to a gene: 8. Per the germline V gene, CDR1 is SNHLY and CDR2 is FYNNEI. The CDR3 covers 16 residues.

V usage is TRBV12-5 and J usage is TRBJ1-1, with 7 bases that match TRBD1. The CDR3 has 13 residues. V was clipped by 6 bases and J by 5 bases; unmatched bases: 6. Germline loops: CDR1 LGHNT, CDR2 FRNRAP. The CDR3 sequence is CASGLQGLTEAFF. CDR3 DNA sequence: TGTGCTAGTGGATTACAGGGGCTAACTGAAGCTTTCTTT.

The gene calls are TRBV2 and TRBJ2-1; TRBD1 is a possible D gene (6 bases). CDR1 and CDR2 (germline): SNHLY, FYNNEI. V lost 4 bases and J lost 6, with 16 bases in between. This CDR3 spans 15 amino acids. The CDR3 nucleotides read TGTGCCAGCAGTGCCGAGAGGGGGTCCCTCAATGAGCAGTTCTTC. It encodes CASSAERGSLNEQFF.

The chain employs TRBV11-2 and TRBJ1-1; no firm D call. The CDR3 is 16 amino acids. Germline V CDR1 and CDR2: SGHAT, FQNNGV. V lost 1 base to trimming and J lost 4 bases, with 16 bases between them. CDR3 bases: TGTGCCAGCAGCTTAGCCCCCGGGTGGGAGGGCACTGAAGCTTTCTTT. This codes for CASSLAPGWEGTEAFF.

This chain connects TRBV10-3 to TRBJ2-7; 9 bases match TRBD2. Germline CDR1 reads ENHRY; CDR2 reads SYGVKD. This CDR3 region has 13 residues. After removal of 6 bases from V and 5 bases from J, the junction contained 5 bases not matched to a gene. The CDR3 bases are TGTGCCATCAGGAATAGCGGGAGAAACGAGCAGTACTTC. Translating gives CAIRNSGRNEQYF.